The next 21 T cell receptor beta chains were all read from a single sample in a study of shared clonotypes between healthy human individuals. Libraries were prepared by immunoSEQ multiplex PCR; TCRdb keeps only in-frame clonotypes and omits some of them. This table holds approximately 2,000,000 clones, 85% to 95% found once. The sequencing sample was made of naive CD4+ T cells from PBMCs. Sample subset: CD45RA+ positively selected. These receptors were taken from a man aged 18 to 35 in good health. Some clones in this sample may be carry-over from other donors' samples.

The V and J genes are TRBV7-3 and TRBJ1-2; TRBD1 might be the D (5 bases). The germline gives CDR1 SGHTA, CDR2 FQGTGA. This CDR3 is 13 amino acids long. Trimming stripped 5 bases from V and 8 bases from J, with 15 bases between. CDR3 sequence: CASSPQRRDGYTF. The CDR3 nucleotides are TGTGCCAGCAGCCCGCAAAGGAGGGACGGCTACACCTTC.

V and J are TRBV9 and TRBJ2-1; 11 bases are shared with TRBD2. Germline lookup yields CDR1 SGDLS and CDR2 YYNGEE. After removal of 2 bases from V and 4 bases from J, the junction contained 5 bases not matched to a gene. CDR3 length equals 16 residues. The CDR3 DNA reads as TGTGCCAGCAGCGTCCTTAGCGGGAGGGCGTACAATGAGCAGTTCTTC. It codes for CASSVLSGRAYNEQFF.

This sequence joins TRBV7-3 and TRBJ2-3; D unclear. Germline CDR1 is SGHTA and CDR2 is FQGTGA. The CDR3 has 16 residues. The V and J ends lost 5 bases and 0 bases respectively, with 15 bases between them. CDR3 sequence (DNA): TGTGCCAGCAGCCTAGAGTACTTGGTTAGCACAGATACGCAGTATTTT. It yields the protein CASSLEYLVSTDTQYF.

The rearrangement uses TRBV27 and TRBJ2-3; 7 nucleotides agree with TRBD1. The trim removed 4 bases at V and 2 bases at J, leaving 9 bases unmatched. Germline assignment: CDR1 MNHEY and CDR2 SMNVEV (reference sequence). CDR3 length equals 16 residues. The CDR3 DNA reads as TGTGCCAGCAGTTCGACAGGGCAAATCCCCACAGATACGCAGTATTTT. Protein sequence: CASSSTGQIPTDTQYF.

The J gene is TRBJ1-1, the V gene TRBV7-3, with TRBD1 matching 7 bases. With 4 bases clipped from V and 2 bases from J, the junction kept 4 bases outside the gene matches. The CDR3 runs 14 residues. Germline CDR1 SGHTA, CDR2 FQGTGA. This CDR3 is CASSSQGLNTEAFF. CDR3 sequence (DNA): TGTGCCAGCAGCTCACAGGGGCTCAACACTGAAGCTTTCTTT.

The J gene is TRBJ1-4, the V gene TRBV28, with D possibly matching TRBD1 (5 bases). Germline V gene lookup returns CDR1 MDHEN and CDR2 SYDVKM. The CDR3 totals 15 residues. The V gene lost 7 bases and the J gene lost 5 bases, with 17 bases spanning the gap. CDR3 protein: CASKRSPGPNEKLFF. CDR3 nucleotide sequence: TGTGCCAGCAAAAGGTCCCCGGGACCCAATGAAAAACTGTTTTTT.

The chain carries TRBV15 and TRBJ2-6; no definite D call. The CDR3 sequence is 17 residues long. The V end lost 1 base, the J end lost 2 bases, and 12 bases lay between the germline ends. The V gene's germline CDR1 is LNHNV and CDR2 YYDKDF (reference sequence). The CDR3 loop is CATSRVGRATGANVLTF. The DNA of the CDR3 is TGTGCCACCAGCAGAGTCGGAAGAGCCACTGGGGCCAACGTCCTGACTTTC. The full variable domain, completed using reference TRBV15 and TRBJ2-6, is DAMVIQNPRYQVTQFGKPVTLSCSQTLNHNVMYWYQQKSSQAPKLLFHYYDKDFNNEADTPDNFQSRRPNTSFCFLDIRSPGLGDTAMYLCATSRVGRATGANVLTFGAGSRLTVL.

On this clone: Other DNA sequences of this sample code for an identical CDR3. The chain has TRBV5-1 and TRBJ1-4; TRBD1 is a possible D gene (6 bases). The germline V gene encodes CDR1 SGHRS and CDR2 YFSETQ. V was shortened by 2 bases and J by 1 base, with 6 bases between the two germline ends. The CDR3 runs to 14 residues. CDR3 region: CASSLQGTNEKLFF. The CDR3, as DNA: TGCGCCAGCAGCTTACAGGGAACTAATGAAAAACTGTTTTTT.

V is TRBV2 and J is TRBJ1-4; D is unclear. Germline V gene lookup returns CDR1 SNHLY and CDR2 FYNNEI. With 4 bases removed from V and 7 bases from J, the gap between germline ends came to 13 bases. The length of the CDR3 is 14 residues. The CDR3 coding sequence is TGTGCCAGCAGTGTCCTGACGGCGGCTGAAAAACTGTTTTTT. It translates to CASSVLTAAEKLFF.

The chain is built from TRBV6-5 and TRBJ1-2, with D possibly being TRBD1 (5 bases). Germline values: CDR1 MNHEY, CDR2 SVGAGI. The V and J ends lost 0 bases and 4 bases respectively, with 15 bases between them. The CDR3 loop spans 16 amino acids. Written as DNA, the CDR3 is TGTGCCAGCAGTTACTCGCCCAAAGGGGCAGTCTATGGCTACACCTTC. Its translation: CASSYSPKGAVYGYTF.

The chain couples TRBV7-2 to TRBJ2-7; D unresolved. CDR3 length: 12 residues. Germline values: CDR1 SGHTA, CDR2 FQGNSA. With 5 bases removed from V and 9 bases from J, the gap between germline ends came to 14 bases. The CDR3 reads CASSPRHLVQYF. CDR3 nucleotides: TGTGCCAGCAGCCCACGCCATCTGGTGCAGTACTTC.

The gene calls are TRBV25-1 and TRBJ2-2; 9 nucleotides align to TRBD1. CDR1 is MGHDK, CDR2 SYGVNS, per germline. V shed 8 bases and J 6 bases; nucleotides not matched to a gene: 4. This CDR3 contains 13 residues. The CDR3 DNA is TGTGCCAGCGCGAGGACAGGGGCCGGGGAGCTGTTTTTT. It yields the protein CASARTGAGELFF.

This clone was found a few times. This chain connects TRBV5-1 to TRBJ1-2; D is unresolved. Per the germline V gene, CDR1 is SGHRS and CDR2 is YFSETQ. CDR3 length: 13 residues. V shed 4 bases and J shed 1 base, with 8 bases lying between them. The CDR3 is CASSNFGNYGYTF. The CDR3, as DNA: TGCGCCAGCAGCAACTTTGGTAACTATGGCTACACCTTC. Combining the CDR3 with reference TRBV5-1 and TRBJ1-2 gives the whole variable domain KAGVTQTPRYLIKTRGQQVTLSCSPISGHRSVSWYQQTPGQGLQFLFEYFSETQRNKGNFPGRFSGRQFSNSRSEMNVSTLELGDSALYLCASSNFGNYGYTFGSGTRLTVV.

This clone was observed a few times. The rearrangement joins TRBV28 to TRBJ2-7, with 9 bases identical to TRBD1. The J segment lost 5 bases and the V segment lost 2 bases, leaving 7 bases of the junction unmatched. The germline CDR1 and CDR2 sequences are MDHEN and SYDVKM. This CDR3 has 15 amino acids. Here the CDR3 reads CASSLAGTGTHEQYF. CDR3 nucleotide sequence: TGTGCCAGCAGTTTAGCCGGGACAGGGACCCACGAGCAGTACTTC.

The chain employs TRBV28 and TRBJ1-1; D is ambiguous. Per the germline V gene, CDR1 is MDHEN and CDR2 is SYDVKM. Trimming took 3 bases from V and 3 from J, leaving 14 bases between them. The CDR3 is 15 amino acids. CDR3 coding DNA: TGTGCCAGCAGTTTTAACTGGCAGCTGGACACTGAAGCTTTCTTT. Its protein is CASSFNWQLDTEAFF. Variable domain in full (rest from reference TRBV28 and TRBJ1-1): DVKVTQSSRYLVKRTGEKVFLECVQDMDHENMFWYRQDPGLGLRLIYFSYDVKMKEKGDIPEGYSVSREKKERFSLILESASTNQTSMYLCASSFNWQLDTEAFFGQGTRLTVV.

The chain has TRBV28 and TRBJ1-2; D unresolved. The V and J ends lost 5 bases and 7 bases respectively, with 20 bases between them. Germline V gene data show CDR1 as MDHEN and CDR2 as SYDVKM. The CDR3 totals 15 residues. The CDR3 reads CASSLHGSFGSGYTF. The CDR3 DNA follows: TGTGCCAGCAGTCTCCACGGTTCATTCGGGAGTGGCTACACCTTC.

The chain is built from TRBV28 and TRBJ2-7, with 15 bases matching TRBD2. This CDR3 has 19 amino acids. CDR1 is MDHEN and CDR2 is SYDVKM in the germline V gene. V lost 5 bases to trimming and J lost 0 bases; unmatched junction nucleotides: 11. The CDR3 DNA reads TGTGCCAGCAGTCCAGCTAGTGGGACTAGCGGGGGGAGCTCCTACGAGCAGTACTTC. Translation gives CASSPASGTSGGSSYEQYF. The full variable domain, in which reference TRBV28 and TRBJ2-7 provide the parts outside the CDR3, is DVKVTQSSRYLVKRTGEKVFLECVQDMDHENMFWYRQDPGLGLRLIYFSYDVKMKEKGDIPEGYSVSREKKERFSLILESASTNQTSMYLCASSPASGTSGGSSYEQYFGPGTRLTVT.

V gene TRBV16 combines with J gene TRBJ2-7; a possible D gene is TRBD2 (5 bases). The CDR3 has 14 amino acids. V lost 5 bases, J lost 5 bases, and 16 bases lay in between. The germline gives CDR1 KGHSY, CDR2 FQNENV. DNA of the CDR3: TGTGCCAGCAGCTTTGGGCCTACGAGGGACGAGCAGTACTTC. As protein: CASSFGPTRDEQYF.

A word on this clone: One junction end does not reproduce the germline sequence, and a read error may be involved. This chain connects TRBV28 to TRBJ2-7; D is unclear. CDR1 is MDHEN, CDR2 SYDVKM, per germline. CDR3 size: 13 residues. In DNA, the CDR3 is TGTGCCAGCAGTTTAAGTCCATTGACAACACTGAACTTC. It is translated as CASSLSPLTTLNF. The variable domain in full, completed from reference TRBV28 and TRBJ2-7, reads DVKVTQSSRYLVKRTGEKVFLECVQDMDHENMFWYRQDPGLGLRLIYFSYDVKMKEKGDIPEGYSVSREKKERFSLILESASTNQTSMYLCASSLSPLTTLNFGPGTRLTVT.

The chain combines TRBV18 with TRBJ2-7; D might be TRBD2 (5 bases). From germline, CDR1 is KGHSH and CDR2 LQKENI. This CDR3 region has 12 residues. The germline V and J ends were trimmed by 3 bases and 7 bases, with 10 bases remaining between them. This chain's CDR3 is CASSPRTGEQYF. CDR3 sequence (DNA): TGTGCCAGCTCACCTCGGACGGGGGAGCAGTACTTC.

This chain joins TRBV27 and TRBJ2-3, with 12 bases aligning to TRBD1. Germline values: CDR1 MNHEY, CDR2 SMNVEV (reference sequence). V was clipped by 4 bases and J by 4 bases; unmatched bases: 12. The CDR3 covers 18 residues. In nucleotides, the CDR3 is TGTGCCAGCAGTTCCATCGTCCGGGACAGGGGGCGCGCAGATACGCAGTATTTT. Translated: CASSSIVRDRGRADTQYF.